This T cell receptor beta chain was documented in a study of blood T cell repertoires in COVID-19. Per the original data handling: Scientists estimated how many nucleated cells there were by amplifying reference gene primers. Sequencing used immunoSEQ multiplex PCR; TCRdb keeps in-frame clones, though not all of them. That table furnishes V, J and clone size, whereas the DNA furnished D and trimming. The sample yields 100,000 to 150,000 clones, more than 70% seen once. CDR1 and CDR2 from the germline V gene are SGHDN and FVKESK. V lost 5 bases and J lost 5; bases outside the gene matches: 8. This CDR3 is 14 amino acids long.

Sequencing was performed on peripheral blood. The receptor comes from a woman in her sixties or seventies with acute or convalescent COVID-19. The chain is built from TRBV14 and TRBJ2-5; 7 bases agree with TRBD1. The CDR3, as DNA: TGTGCCAGCAGCGCTCGACAGGGTAGGGAGACCCAGTACTTC. It specifies CASSARQGRETQYF.